This entry lists 18 T cell receptor beta chains sequenced from one sample in a study of T cells in Graves' hyperthyroidism and ophthalmopathy (dated by TCRdb to the late 2010s). Libraries were built with multiplex PCR. Instrument on record: Illumina HiSeq 2000. TCR beta CDR3 regions were amplified from RNA transcripts. The first round of RT-PCR for the TCR CDR3 was performed with the HTBI primer set and the Qiagen OneStep RT-PCR kit. Starting from the raw public reads, TCRdb applied fastp trimming at Q25, assembled clones with MiXCR and retained in-frame beta chains. Every distinct CDR3 protein forms one entry, paired with its most common genes and DNA. A total of about 380,000 distinct CDR3 sequences appear in this sample, about 13% of them only once. Around 20% of the sample belongs to the ten largest clones. Sequencing was carried out using blood. These TCRs come from a man under 40 with Graves' hyperthyroidism that later progressed to Graves' ophthalmopathy.

The chain joins TRBV4-1 to TRBJ2-3; the D is unclear. Trimming took off 1 base at V and 1 base at J, with 12 bases between the two ends. Germline loops: CDR1 MGHRA, CDR2 YSYEKL. The CDR3 spans 16 residues. This CDR3 reads CASSQGPAWGTDTQYF. CDR3 DNA: TGCGCCAGCAGCCAAGGGCCAGCCTGGGGCACAGATACGCAGTATTTT.

The rearrangement uses TRBV27 and TRBJ2-7; 8 bases line up with TRBD2. CDR3 size: 15 residues. Trimming at V came to 5 bases and at J to 0 bases, leaving 6 bases not matched to a gene. Looked up from germline, CDR1 is MNHEY and CDR2 is SMNVEV (reference sequence). The DNA of the CDR3 is TGTGCCAGCAGTAAAAAAAGCGGGAGCTCCTACGAGCAGTACTTC. Amino acid sequence: CASSKKSGSSYEQYF.

CDR3 in amino acids: CASSFGQGEVPLHF. The DNA of the CDR3 is TGTGCCAGCAGCTTTGGCCAGGGGGAAGTACCCCTCCACTTT. The chain is built from TRBV5-4 and TRBJ1-6, with 7 bases matching TRBD1. This CDR3 has 14 amino acids. Germline CDR1 is SGHNT and CDR2 is YYREEE (reference sequence). After removal of 2 bases from V and 12 bases from J, the junction contained 8 bases not matched to a gene.

This clonotype was found many times. The chain links TRBV6-2 or TRBV6-3 to TRBJ2-7; tentative D call: TRBD1 (6 bases). From germline, CDR1 is MNHEY and CDR2 SVGEGT. V was pared by 5 bases and J by 5 bases, with 16 bases between. The CDR3 is 14 residues long. The CDR3 sequence: CASSPSRGSDEQYF. The CDR3, as DNA: TGTGCCAGCAGTCCCTCCAGGGGTAGCGACGAGCAGTACTTC.

The chain joins TRBV28 to TRBJ2-7; TRBD1 aligns across 9 bases. Germline V CDR1 and CDR2: MDHEN, SYDVKM. V shed 5 bases and J 4 bases; nucleotides not matched to a gene: 6. The CDR3 extends over 14 amino acids. CDR3 amino acids: CASSPRDRDYEQYF. The CDR3 bases are TGTGCCAGCAGTCCGCGGGACAGGGATTACGAGCAGTACTTC.

This clonotype was counted many times. This chain connects TRBV20-1 to TRBJ2-7; no clear D. With 0 bases removed from V and 6 bases from J, the gap between germline ends came to 6 bases. The CDR3 contains 11 residues. Looked up from germline, CDR1 is DFQATT and CDR2 is SNEGSKA (reference sequence). The CDR3 nucleotides are TGCAGTGCTAGAGATCCGGGCGAGCAGTACTTC. Translated, it gives CSARDPGEQYF.

In its sample, this clonotype was seen many times. The genes are TRBV20-1 and TRBJ2-3, with TRBD2 identical over 10 bases. The V gene end was trimmed by 4 bases and the J gene end by 4 bases; junction bases not matched to a gene: 8. The CDR3 totals 15 residues. Germline loops: CDR1 DFQATT, CDR2 SNEGSKA (reference sequence). CDR3 sequence: CSATSLAGFPDTQYF. CDR3 DNA sequence: TGCAGTGCTACCTCACTAGCGGGGTTCCCAGATACGCAGTATTTT.

This clonotype was observed at least ten times. The chain uses TRBV28 and TRBJ2-5, with TRBD1 matching 10 bases. This CDR3 is built from 12 residues. J was trimmed by 13 bases and V by 8 bases; bases with no gene match: 10. The V gene's germline CDR1 is MDHEN and CDR2 SYDVKM. CDR3 nucleotides: TGTGCCAGCGGGTTGGACAGGGGGGATATGTACTTC. Its translation: CASGLDRGDMYF.

This clonotype was seen a few times. V usage is TRBV12-5 and J usage is TRBJ2-7, with 7 bases matching TRBD1. The CDR3 has 13 residues. J was trimmed by 2 bases and V by 5 bases; bases with no gene match: 3. Looked up from germline, CDR1 is LGHNT and CDR2 is FRNRAP. CDR3 sequence: CASGLGTAYEQYF. The CDR3 bases are TGTGCTAGTGGTCTCGGGACAGCCTACGAGCAGTACTTC.

This clonotype has a count of ten or more. This chain links TRBV27 with TRBJ2-7; perhaps TRBD1 as D (7 bases). V was trimmed by 6 bases and J by 6 bases, leaving 15 bases between them. Germline CDR1 reads MNHEY; CDR2 reads SMNVEV (reference sequence). The CDR3 totals 13 residues. The CDR3 DNA reads TGTGCCAGCAGAGCCGCGCGGGACAGCGAGCAGTACTTC. Its translation: CASRAARDSEQYF.

The chain is built from TRBV29-1 and TRBJ1-4; TRBD1 might be the D (6 bases). This CDR3 has 13 amino acids. Germline CDR1 is SQVTM and CDR2 is ANQGSEA. Trimming removed 4 bases from V and 5 bases from J, with 11 bases in between. The CDR3 nucleotides read TGCAGCGTTGCCAGGGGTGGAAATGAAAAACTGTTTTTT. Residues: CSVARGGNEKLFF. Together with reference TRBV29-1 and TRBJ1-4, the CDR3 gives the full variable domain: SAVISQKPSRDICQRGTSLTIQCQVDSQVTMMFWYRQQPGQSLTLIATANQGSEATYESGFVIDKFPISRPNLTFSTLTVSNMSPEDSSIYLCSVARGGNEKLFFGSGTQLSVL.

About this clonotype: The junction departs from the called germline gene at one end, perhaps through a read error. The chain combines TRBV20-1 with TRBJ1-2; 9 bases are a match to TRBD1. The CDR3 covers 15 residues. Germline CDR1 reads DFQATT; CDR2 reads SNEGSKA (reference sequence). The chain's CDR3 is CSADGTGWNRNGCTF. The CDR3 bases are TGCAGTGCCGATGGGACAGGGTGGAACAGGAATGGCTGCACCTTC.

This clonotype has a handful of counts. The chain joins TRBV14 to TRBJ1-4, with unresolved D. V gave up 1 base and J gave up 8 bases, with 14 bases separating them. The CDR3 contains 15 residues. Looked up from germline, CDR1 is SGHDN and CDR2 is FVKESK. In DNA, the CDR3 is TGTGCCAGCAGCCAAGTCGCAGGTCCCTACGAAAAACTGTTTTTT. This codes for CASSQVAGPYEKLFF.

This clonotype was seen only a few times. The CDR3, as DNA: TGTGCCAGCAGCTTCGGGGAGAACTACGAGCAGTACTTC. Translated: CASSFGENYEQYF. The chain has TRBV5-8 and TRBJ2-7; TRBD2 is a possible D gene (5 bases). V lost 2 bases and J lost 3, with 9 bases in between. Per the germline V gene, CDR1 is SGHTS and CDR2 is YDEGEE. The CDR3 has 13 amino acids.

This clonotype has ten or more counts. The J gene is TRBJ2-3, the V gene TRBV9; D call uncertain. The V gene lost 1 base and the J gene lost 5 bases, with 5 bases spanning the gap. CDR3 length equals 12 residues. Germline-derived CDR1 and CDR2 are SGDLS and YYNGEE. The DNA for the CDR3 is TGTGCCAGCAGCGTATGGGAAGATACGCAGTATTTT. Translating gives CASSVWEDTQYF. Together with reference TRBV9 and TRBJ2-3, the CDR3 gives the full variable domain: DSGVTQTPKHLITATGQRVTLRCSPRSGDLSVYWYQQSLDQGLQFLIQYYNGEERAKGNILERFSAQQFPDLHSELNLSSLELGDSALYFCASSVWEDTQYFGPGTRLTVL.

There are many counts of this clonotype. The chain joins TRBV20-1 to TRBJ2-7, with 7 bases fitting TRBD1. V shed 1 base and J 4 bases; nucleotides not matched to a gene: 10. Germline V gene lookup returns CDR1 DFQATT and CDR2 SNEGSKA (reference sequence). This CDR3 spans 15 amino acids. In nucleotides, the CDR3 is TGCAGTGCTAGAGGTCGTGACAGGGAATGGTACGAGCAGTACTTC. Translated: CSARGRDREWYEQYF.

This clonotype was recorded many times. Here the CDR3 reads CAISVGGYEQYF. For the CDR3, the DNA is TGTGCCATCAGTGTCGGGGGTTACGAGCAGTACTTC. The chain links TRBV10-3 to TRBJ2-7; D perhaps matches TRBD2 (6 bases). The ends were cut back, 4 bases at V and 4 bases at J, with 8 bases in the middle. The CDR3 runs 12 residues. Looked up from germline, CDR1 is ENHRY and CDR2 is SYGVKD.

This clonotype has at least ten counts. The chain has TRBV20-1 and TRBJ2-3; D not resolved. Between the trimmed V and J ends, which lost 3 bases and 2 bases, there was a span of 9 bases. Per the germline V gene, CDR1 is DFQATT and CDR2 is SNEGSKA (reference sequence). The CDR3 has 13 amino acids. The CDR3 DNA sequence: TGCAGTGCTAGTAGTGGGCTCACAGATACGCAGTATTTT. Translation: CSASSGLTDTQYF.